These 4 T cell receptor beta chains were sequenced from one sample in a study of blood T cells in healthy people across ages. Combining a sample-barcoded 5' primer with a J-beta primer mix, a second PCR ran for roughly 6 to 11 cycles. Each CDR3 protein gets one entry after TCRdb re-called the 5' RACE reads with MiXCR. Of 1.5 million to 2 million distinct CDR3 sequences detected, roughly 30% appear once; the ten largest clones hold around 11%. Source material: blood. The source is a woman in her twenties or thirties in good health.

This chain uses TRBV25-1 with TRBJ2-4, with 8 positions matching TRBD1. The trim removed 2 bases at V and 7 bases at J, leaving 7 bases unmatched. The CDR3 length is 15 residues. CDR1 MGHDK and CDR2 SYGVNS come from the germline V gene. The CDR3 reads CASSEDRQGNNIQYF. As DNA, the CDR3 is TGTGCCAGCAGTGAAGACCGACAGGGGAACAACATTCAGTACTTC.

V and J are TRBV5-6 and TRBJ2-1, with 7 bases that match TRBD1. The J segment lost 2 bases and the V segment lost 2 bases, leaving 4 bases of the junction unmatched. The CDR3 runs to 15 residues. Germline lookup yields CDR1 SGHDT and CDR2 YYEEEE. CDR3 sequence: CASSFQTGPYNEQFF. CDR3 DNA: TGTGCCAGCAGCTTTCAGACAGGGCCCTACAATGAGCAGTTCTTC.

The chain has TRBV28 and TRBJ2-5; the D gene is possibly TRBD2 (5 bases). Trimming shortened V by 8 bases and J by 5 bases, and 9 bases separated the two germline ends. In germline, CDR1 is MDHEN, CDR2 SYDVKM. The CDR3 runs to 11 residues. CDR3 coding DNA: TGTGCCAGCCTGAAGCGGGAGACCCAGTACTTC. Protein sequence: CASLKRETQYF.

This clonotype has just a few counts. The V call is TRBV2, the J call TRBJ1-5, with D unresolved. Germline CDR1 and CDR2: SNHLY and FYNNEI. The V end was cut by 3 bases, the J end by 9 bases, with 9 bases between. This CDR3 region has 12 residues. The CDR3 region is CASSDPPRPQHF. The CDR3 DNA sequence: TGTGCCAGCAGTGACCCACCCCGGCCCCAGCATTTT.